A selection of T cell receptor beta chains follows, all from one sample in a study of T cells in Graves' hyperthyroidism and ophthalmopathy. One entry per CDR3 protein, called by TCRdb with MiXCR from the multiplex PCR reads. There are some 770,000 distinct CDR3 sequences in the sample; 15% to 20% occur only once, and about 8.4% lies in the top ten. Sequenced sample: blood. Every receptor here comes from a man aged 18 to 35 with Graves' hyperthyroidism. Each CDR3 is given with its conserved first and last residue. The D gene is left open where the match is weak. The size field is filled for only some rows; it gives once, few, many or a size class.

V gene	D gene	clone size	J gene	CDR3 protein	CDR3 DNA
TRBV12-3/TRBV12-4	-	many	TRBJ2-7	CASSLAGSASREQYF	TGTGCCAGCAGTTTGGCCGGGTCGGCTAGTCGAGAGCAGTACTTC
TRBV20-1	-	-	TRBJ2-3	CSAREGPTDTQYF	TGCAGTGCTAGAGAGGGTCCCACAGATACGCAGTATTTT
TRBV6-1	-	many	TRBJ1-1	CASSERAGGTEAFF	TGTGCCAGCAGTGAGCGGGCAGGAGGGACTGAAGCTTTCTTT
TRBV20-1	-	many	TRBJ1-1	CSAREFGRMNTEAFF	TGCAGTGCTAGAGAATTCGGACGGATGAACACTGAAGCTTTCTTT
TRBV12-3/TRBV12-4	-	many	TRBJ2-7	CASSREPGPYEQYF	TGTGCCAGCAGTAGGGAACCGGGCCCCTACGAGCAGTACTTC
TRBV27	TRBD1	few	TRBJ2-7	CASSATPGQGAFYEQYF	TGTGCCAGCAGCGCCACGCCGGGACAGGGGGCCTTCTACGAGCAGTACTTC
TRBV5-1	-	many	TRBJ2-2	CASSWGTRRAGELFF	TGCGCCAGCAGCTGGGGGACGAGACGGGCCGGGGAGCTGTTTTTT
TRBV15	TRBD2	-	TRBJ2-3	CATSRGLASGDTQYF	TGTGCCACCAGCAGGGGACTAGCGAGCGGAGATACGCAGTATTTT
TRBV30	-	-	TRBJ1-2	CAWIRGGLGYTF	TGTGCCTGGATCCGGGGGGGGCTTGGCTACACCTTC
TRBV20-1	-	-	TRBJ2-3	CSARDPTGIPDTQYF	TGCAGTGCTAGAGACCCGACAGGCATCCCAGATACGCAGTATTTT
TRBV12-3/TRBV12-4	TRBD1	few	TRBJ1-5	CASSFSGQGGQPQHF	TGTGCCAGCAGTTTTTCCGGACAGGGTGGACAGCCCCAGCATTTT
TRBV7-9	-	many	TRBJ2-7	CASSSKPWMQYF	TGTGCCAGCAGCTCTAAGCCCTGGATGCAGTACTTC
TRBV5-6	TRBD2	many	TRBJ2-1	CASSPSGSSNEQFF	TGTGCCAGCAGCCCTAGCGGGAGTTCCAATGAGCAGTTCTTC
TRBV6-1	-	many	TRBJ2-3	CASSDTAAFSTDTQYF	TGTGCCAGCAGTGATACGGCTGCCTTTAGCACAGATACGCAGTATTTT
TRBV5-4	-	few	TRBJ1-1	CASSLGQLMNTEAFF	TGTGCCAGCAGCTTGGGACAGCTCATGAACACTGAAGCTTTCTTT
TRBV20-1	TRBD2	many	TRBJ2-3	CSASLGLAGPTDTQYF	TGCAGTGCCTCCCTGGGACTAGCGGGACCCACAGATACGCAGTATTTT
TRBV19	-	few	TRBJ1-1	CASSTANEAFF	TGTGCCAGTAGTACAGCCAATGAAGCTTTCTTT
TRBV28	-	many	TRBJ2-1	CASSLPGGAEYNEQFF	TGTGCCAGCAGTTTGCCTGGAGGGGCGGAATACAATGAGCAGTTCTTC
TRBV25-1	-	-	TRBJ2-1	CASSDLGNEQFF	TGTGCCAGCAGTGATCTGGGAAATGAGCAGTTCTTC
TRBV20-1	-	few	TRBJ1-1	CSAGTAYTEAFF	TGCAGTGCGGGGACTGCCTACACTGAAGCTTTCTTT
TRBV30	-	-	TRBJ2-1	CAWKWGPYNEQFF	TGTGCCTGGAAATGGGGCCCCTACAATGAGCAGTTCTTC
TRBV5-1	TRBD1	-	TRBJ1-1	CASSPHRDRLNTEAFF	TGCGCCAGCAGCCCTCACCGGGACAGACTGAACACTGAAGCTTTCTTT
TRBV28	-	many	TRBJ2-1	CASRPLGGRSYNEQFF	TGTGCCAGCAGACCTCTGGGGGGTCGGTCCTACAATGAGCAGTTCTTC
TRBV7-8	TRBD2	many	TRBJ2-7	CASSPRAGVSYEQYF	TGTGCCAGCAGCCCCCGAGCGGGAGTATCCTACGAGCAGTACTTC
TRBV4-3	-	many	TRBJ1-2	CASSQDVVAGRYGYTF	TGCGCCAGCAGCCAAGACGTGGTGGCAGGGAGGTATGGCTACACCTTC
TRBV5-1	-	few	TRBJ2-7	CASSLDLGYYEQYF	TGCGCCAGCAGCTTGGATTTGGGGTACTACGAGCAGTACTTC
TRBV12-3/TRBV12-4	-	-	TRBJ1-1	CASRKGPENTEASF	TGTGCCAGCAGAAAGGGTCCCGAGAACACTGAAGCTTCCTTT
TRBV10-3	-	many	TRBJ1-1	CAINPGFDTEAFF	TGTGCCATCAACCCAGGGTTTGACACTGAAGCTTTCTTT
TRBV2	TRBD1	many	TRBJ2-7	CASIRGTGNSYEQYF	TGTGCCAGCATTCGAGGGACAGGGAATTCCTACGAGCAGTACTTC
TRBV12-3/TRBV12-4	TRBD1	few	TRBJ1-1	CASSSWTGGYTEAFF	TGTGCCAGCAGTTCCTGGACAGGTGGATACACTGAAGCTTTCTTT
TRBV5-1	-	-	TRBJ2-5	CASSTGQSQETQYF	TGCGCCAGCAGCACCGGACAGAGCCAAGAGACCCAGTACTTC
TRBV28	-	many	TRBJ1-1	CASSLVGAQTEAFF	TGTGCCAGCAGTTTAGTCGGGGCGCAGACTGAAGCTTTCTTT
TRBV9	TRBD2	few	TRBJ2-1	CASSAAGTRDNEQFF	TGTGCCAGCAGCGCCGCCGGGACTAGGGACAATGAGCAGTTCTTC
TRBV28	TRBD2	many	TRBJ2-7	CASSSLLTSGSFHEQYF	TGTGCCAGCAGTTCCTTACTGACTAGCGGGAGCTTCCACGAGCAGTACTTC
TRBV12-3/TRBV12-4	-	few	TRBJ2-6	CASSLSDLGANVLTF	TGTGCCAGCAGTTTATCGGATCTTGGGGCCAACGTCCTGACTTTC
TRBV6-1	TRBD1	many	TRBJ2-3	CASRGQITDTQYF	TGTGCCAGCAGGGGACAGATCACAGATACGCAGTATTTT